This TCR beta chain was sequenced for a study of CDR3 diversity in severe acne. The CDR3 extends over 13 amino acids. V was cut by 5 bases and J by 13 bases, with 21 bases left in between. Per the germline V gene, CDR1 is SEHNR and CDR2 is FQNEAQ (reference sequence). A single record per CDR3 protein comes from TCRdb applying MiXCR to the PCR reads. The sample has more than 85,000 distinct CDR3 sequences; about 49% are singletons. The clonotype was recovered from a male donor with severe acne vulgaris. The V call is TRBV7-9, the J call TRBJ2-7, with no clear D. Sequenced: blood. This CDR3 is CASSLGSRYDHYF. The CDR3 region has the DNA TGTGCCAGCAGCCTAGGGTCACGCTACGACCACTACTTC.